These T cell receptor beta chains were read from a single sample in a study of blood T cell repertoires in COVID-19. Here immunoSEQ multiplex PCR was the method, and the copy in TCRdb shows in-frame clones only, minus some. The repertoire holds over 150,000 clones, 80% to 90% seen once, with approximately 2% in the top ten. Sequencing was performed on peripheral blood. All receptors come from an elderly woman with acute or convalescent COVID-19. Each CDR3 is given with its conserved first and last residue. The order of the fields is clone size, D gene, J gene, CDR3 length, V gene, CDR3 DNA, CDR3 protein. A D gene is named only where the DNA matches it firmly. Clone sizes are given selectively: once, few, many, or a class where the clone is expanded.

- TRBD1 TRBJ2-3 15 TRBV29-1 TGCAGCGTTGAGGGGGGACAGGGCAGGACAGATACGCAGTATTTT CSVEGGQGRTDTQYF
- - TRBJ1-5 17 TRBV5-6 TGTGCCAGCAGCTTCAGTGGAGGAGGGTCGAGGAATCAGCCCCAGCATTTT CASSFSGGGSRNQPQHF
- TRBD1 TRBJ2-7 16 TRBV6-6 TGTGCCAGCAGTTACTCTGAACAGGGGGGCTCCTACGAGCAGTACTTC CASSYSEQGGSYEQYF
once - TRBJ1-1 13 TRBV12-3/TRBV12-4 TGTGCCAGTTCGACGACAGTCTACACTGAAGCTTTCTTT CASSTTVYTEAFF
once - TRBJ2-5 15 TRBV5-1 TGCGCCAGCAGCCCTCGGGGGAGTCCCGGGGAGACCCAGTACTTC CASSPRGSPGETQYF
- - TRBJ2-7 15 TRBV19 TGTGCCAGTAGTATAGGCCAGGCTCTGGCCTACGAGCAGTACTTC CASSIGQALAYEQYF
once - TRBJ2-2 14 TRBV7-9 TGTGCCAGCAGCTTACTCTCTTACACCGGGGAGCTGTTTTTT CASSLLSYTGELFF
once TRBD1 TRBJ1-6 15 TRBV2 TGTGCCAGCAGTGAACTTCCAGGGGGCACTTCACCCCTCCACTTT CASSELPGGTSPLHF
- TRBD2 TRBJ2-1 15 TRBV11-2 TGTGCCAGCAGCCCCGGGCGCGGGGGGTACAATGAGCAGTTCTTC CASSPGRGGYNEQFF
few - TRBJ2-6 15 TRBV6-6 TGTGCCAGCAGTTACGACAGAGCCGGGGCCAACGTCCTGACTTTC CASSYDRAGANVLTF
once - TRBJ1-3 17 TRBV4-3 TGCGCCAGCAGCCAAGATCCCCGAGGAGGGTCTGGAAACACCATATATTTT CASSQDPRGGSGNTIYF
- - TRBJ2-2 14 TRBV30 TGTGCCTGGAGCTTTGGACACCTCACCGGGGAGCTGTTTTTT CAWSFGHLTGELFF
- - TRBJ2-7 12 TRBV12-3/TRBV12-4 TGTGCCAGCCTTGGACCCGGGGACGAGCAGTACTTC CASLGPGDEQYF
- - TRBJ1-1 15 TRBV18 TGTGCCAGCTCACCCCCGGGACACCGGAACACTGAAGCTTTCTTT CASSPPGHRNTEAFF
- TRBD1 TRBJ1-1 15 TRBV11-2 TGTGCCAGCAGCCTACAGGGGCGGATGAGCACTGAAGCTTTCTTT CASSLQGRMSTEAFF
- - TRBJ1-6 13 TRBV30 TGTGCCTGGAGACGGGGGTTCACTTCACCCCTCCACTTT CAWRRGFTSPLHF
- TRBD1 TRBJ2-5 15 TRBV7-2 TGTGCCAGCAGCTTTTCCAGGGGGCGGTCAGAGACCCAGTACTTC CASSFSRGRSETQYF
- - TRBJ1-5 14 TRBV28 TGTGCCAGCACCCTTGGAGGGGTTCGGCAGCCCCAGCATTTT CASTLGGVRQPQHF
- TRBD2 TRBJ2-1 18 TRBV25-1 TGTGCCAGCAGCACATTGGGGCTAGCGGGGAGCTCCTACAATGAGCAGTTCTTC CASSTLGLAGSSYNEQFF
- TRBD1 TRBJ2-1 16 TRBV7-2 TGTGCCAGCAGCCTGAGTAGGAGACAGGGCTACAATGAGCAGTTCTTC CASSLSRRQGYNEQFF
once TRBD2 TRBJ2-1 16 TRBV6-1 TGTGCCAGCAGTGAAGTGGGCGGGGGAATTTCCAATGAGCAGTTCTTC CASSEVGGGISNEQFF
- - TRBJ1-1 14 TRBV5-1 TGCGCCAGCAGCTTGGGTGCAGGGGCCACTGAAGCTTTCTTT CASSLGAGATEAFF
- - TRBJ1-3 14 TRBV19 TGTGCCAGTAGACCCGGGGGCTCTGGAAACACCATATATTTT CASRPGGSGNTIYF
- - TRBJ1-5 16 TRBV10-1 TGCGCCAGCAGTGACATACTAAGGACAGCAAATCAGCCCCAGCATTTT CASSDILRTANQPQHF
- - TRBJ2-3 17 TRBV19 TGTGCCAGTAGTATAGAGCCCCCGGGGACTAGCACAGATACGCAGTATTTT CASSIEPPGTSTDTQYF
once - TRBJ2-1 12 TRBV9 TGTGCCAGCAGCGTAGGGCACAATGAGCAGTTCTTC CASSVGHNEQFF
- - TRBJ2-1 15 TRBV20-1 TGCAGTGCTAGTTTCAGGGGGGTCGCCTACAATGAGCAGTTCTTC CSASFRGVAYNEQFF
- TRBD1 TRBJ1-2 13 TRBV19 TGTGCCAGCCGGGGACAGGGTTATTATGGCTACACCTTC CASRGQGYYGYTF
- - TRBJ1-6 16 TRBV18 TGTGCCAGCTCCTCGATTGGGGGGGGGAGCGAGAGGCCCCTCCACTTT CASSSIGGGSERPLHF
- - TRBJ1-4 14 TRBV28 TGTGCCACCTCCCCCCTAGGTGCTAATGAAAAACTGTTTTTT CATSPLGANEKLFF
- TRBD2 TRBJ2-5 15 TRBV7-2 TGTGCCAGCAGCTGGGGGGGTTCCCCCGGGGAGACCCAGTACTTC CASSWGGSPGETQYF
- TRBD1 TRBJ2-2 16 TRBV10-3 TGTGCCATCAGTTCCAGGACAGGGGTGAACACCGGGGAGCTGTTTTTT CAISSRTGVNTGELFF
- TRBD2 TRBJ2-1 16 TRBV5-1 TGCGCCAGCAGACTTGGGCCGGCGGGAGCCTACAATGAGCAGTTCTTC CASRLGPAGAYNEQFF
- TRBD2 TRBJ2-5 15 TRBV7-2 TGTGCCAGCAGCTGGACTAGCGGAACTCGGGAGACCCAGTACTTC CASSWTSGTRETQYF
- - TRBJ1-2 13 TRBV30 TGTGCCTGGAGTTGGGGCCTTAACTATGGCTACACCTTC CAWSWGLNYGYTF
- - TRBJ2-7 14 TRBV27 TGTGCCAGCAGTTTACGGGTCGGTAGTGTGCAGCAGTACTTC CASSLRVGSVQQYF
few - TRBJ2-7 14 TRBV30 TGTGCCTGGAGTTCCGGTACAGAGACCTACGAGCAGTACTTC CAWSSGTETYEQYF
- TRBD2 TRBJ2-4 16 TRBV4-2 TGTGCCAGCAGCTTCGAGACTAGCGGGGGGGCAAACATTCAGTACTTC CASSFETSGGANIQYF
- TRBD2 TRBJ2-1 16 TRBV12-5 TGTGCTAGTGGTTTGGTACTAGCGGGATCCTACAATGAGCAGTTCTTC CASGLVLAGSYNEQFF
- - TRBJ2-2 14 TRBV2 TGTGCCAGCAGGCGGACTCCTCGCACCGGGGAGCTGTTTTTT CASRRTPRTGELFF
- - TRBJ1-1 11 TRBV7-8 TGTGCCAGCAGCCCAATCCGGGAAGCTTTCTTT CASSPIREAFF
- TRBD2 TRBJ2-1 15 TRBV19 TGTGCCAGTAGTTCCAGGACTAGCTCTTACAATGAGCAGTTCTTC CASSSRTSSYNEQFF
- TRBD1 TRBJ2-1 16 TRBV7-6 TGTGCCAGCAGCTTAGAAGGGGGCAGGATCTACAATGAGCAGTTCTTC CASSLEGGRIYNEQFF
- TRBD1 TRBJ1-5 15 TRBV4-1 TGCGCCAGCAGCTGGGACAGGGGAAAGAACCAGCCCCAGCATTTT CASSWDRGKNQPQHF
- TRBD1 TRBJ1-5 14 TRBV6-5 TGTGCCAGCAGTCTACAGGGGGGCAATCAGCCCCAGCATTTT CASSLQGGNQPQHF
- - TRBJ2-1 14 TRBV10-3 TGTGCCATCGCCCCACGGGAGAGTAGCAATGAGCAGTTCTTC CAIAPRESSNEQFF
few - TRBJ1-1 13 TRBV5-1 TGCGCCAGCAGCTTGGAGGGGGTTAGTGAAGCTTTCTTT CASSLEGVSEAFF
- - TRBJ2-1 17 TRBV11-3 TGTGCCAGCAGCTTCGCTACTCAAACGAGCTCCTACAATGAGCAGTTCTTC CASSFATQTSSYNEQFF
- - TRBJ1-2 18 TRBV6-1 TGTGCCAGCAGTGAATACAGGGCTCGACAGGCGAAATCGGGTGGCTACACCTTC CASSEYRARQAKSGGYTF
once - TRBJ2-7 14 TRBV3-1/TRBV3-2 TGTGCCAGCAGCCAAGATCAGAGGGTCGGCGAGCAGTACTTC CASSQDQRVGEQYF
few TRBD1 TRBJ2-5 14 TRBV7-9 TGTGCCAGCAGCTTGGGGACAGGGGAAGAGACCCAGTACTTC CASSLGTGEETQYF
many TRBD1 TRBJ2-7 15 TRBV6-1 TGTGCCAGCAGTGATCCGGGACAGGGCTCCTACGAGCAGTACTTC CASSDPGQGSYEQYF
- - TRBJ1-1 12 TRBV6-5 TGTGCCATCAAGGGGGTGAACACTGAAGCTTTCTTT CAIKGVNTEAFF